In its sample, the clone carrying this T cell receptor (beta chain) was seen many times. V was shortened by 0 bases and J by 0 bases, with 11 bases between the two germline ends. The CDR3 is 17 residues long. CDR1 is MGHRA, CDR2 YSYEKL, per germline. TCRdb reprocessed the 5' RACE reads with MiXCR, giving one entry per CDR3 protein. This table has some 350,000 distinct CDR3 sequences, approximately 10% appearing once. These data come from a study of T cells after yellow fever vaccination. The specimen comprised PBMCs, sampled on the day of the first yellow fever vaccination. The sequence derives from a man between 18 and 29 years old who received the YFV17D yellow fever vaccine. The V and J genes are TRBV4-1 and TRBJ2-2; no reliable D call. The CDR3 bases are TGCGCCAGCAGCCAAGATCCAGCCACTCCGAACACCGGGGAGCTGTTTTTT. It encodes CASSQDPATPNTGELFF.